This TCR beta chain was retrieved from a study of T cell clonality in common variable immunodeficiency. Of CVID subjects, under 16 were female and 29 male, mean age approximately 40. Assay: immunoSEQ multiplex PCR; the TCRdb copy retains only in-frame clones and omits some. Recorded here are fewer than 40,000 clones, none singletons. Broader study findings: In common variable immunodeficiency, TCR beta chains reportedly carried fewer deletions and N-nucleotide insertions.

This clone was seen at least ten times. Its matching antigen is unknown. The source of this sequence is a human donor with common variable immunodeficiency. The specimen sequenced was peripheral blood mononuclear cells.

The part of the CDR3 DNA that was read is TGTGCCAGCAGTGAAGCGCTTATCCCGACAGCTGCTAATGAAAAA. This gives the protein CASSEALIPTAANEK. The full CDR3 reads CASSEALIPTAANEKLFF. The chain links TRBV6-1 to TRBJ1-4; TRBD1 is a possible D gene (5 bases). Coverage ceases 3 residues before the CDR3 finishes, and the germline J gene fills in the end. Germline CDR1 reads MNHNS; CDR2 reads SASEGT. CDR3 length: 18 residues. V was pared by 0 bases and J by 3 bases, with 17 bases between.